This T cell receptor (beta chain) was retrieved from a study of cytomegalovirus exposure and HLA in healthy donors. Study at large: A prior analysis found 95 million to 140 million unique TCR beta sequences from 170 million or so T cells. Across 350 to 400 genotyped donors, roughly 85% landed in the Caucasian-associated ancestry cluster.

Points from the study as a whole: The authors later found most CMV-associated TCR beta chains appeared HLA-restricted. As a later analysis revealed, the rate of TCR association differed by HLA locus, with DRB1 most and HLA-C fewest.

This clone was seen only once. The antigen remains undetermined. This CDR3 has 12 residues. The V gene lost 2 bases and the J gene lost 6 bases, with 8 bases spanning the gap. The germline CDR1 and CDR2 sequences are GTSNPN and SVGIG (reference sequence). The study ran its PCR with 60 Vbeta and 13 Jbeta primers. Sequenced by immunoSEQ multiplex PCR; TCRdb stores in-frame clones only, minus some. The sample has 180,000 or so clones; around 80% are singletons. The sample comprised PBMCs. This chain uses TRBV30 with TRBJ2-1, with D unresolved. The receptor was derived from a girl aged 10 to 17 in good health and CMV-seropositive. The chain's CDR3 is CAWSPSLNEQFF. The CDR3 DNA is TGTGCCTGGAGTCCCTCTCTCAATGAGCAGTTCTTC. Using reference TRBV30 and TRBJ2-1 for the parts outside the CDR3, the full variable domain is SQTIHQWPATLVQPVGSPLSLECTVEGTSNPNLYWYRQAAGRGLQLLFYSVGIGQISSEVPQNLSASRPQDRQFILSSKKLLLSDSGFYLCAWSPSLNEQFFGPGTRLTVL.